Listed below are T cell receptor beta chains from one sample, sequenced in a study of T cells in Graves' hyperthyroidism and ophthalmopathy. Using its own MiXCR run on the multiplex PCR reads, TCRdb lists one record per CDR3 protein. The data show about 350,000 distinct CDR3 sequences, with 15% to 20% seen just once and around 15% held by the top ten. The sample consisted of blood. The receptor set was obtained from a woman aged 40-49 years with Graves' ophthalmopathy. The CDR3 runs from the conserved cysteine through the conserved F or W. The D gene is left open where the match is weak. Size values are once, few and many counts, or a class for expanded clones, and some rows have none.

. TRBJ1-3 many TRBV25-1 TGTGCCAGCAGTGAACCAGGGGCAGATGGAAACACCATATATTTT CASSEPGADGNTIYF
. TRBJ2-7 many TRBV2 TGTGCCAGCAAGGTTGTTCCAGAGATCTACGAGCAATACTTC CASKVVPEIYEQYF
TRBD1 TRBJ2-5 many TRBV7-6 TGTGCCAGCAGCTTAGCCGCAGGGGGAGAGACCCAGTACTTC CASSLAAGGETQYF
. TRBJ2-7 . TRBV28 TGTGCCAGCCAGGACAGCCCCTACGAGCAGTACTTC CASQDSPYEQYF
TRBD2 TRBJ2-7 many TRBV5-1 TGCGCCAGCAGCAGAGGACTAGCGGACGCGCCCACCTACGAGCAGTACTTC CASSRGLADAPTYEQYF
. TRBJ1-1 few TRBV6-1 TGTGCCAGCAGGGCCAGGGGTGGGAACACTGAAGCTTTCTTT CASRARGGNTEAFF
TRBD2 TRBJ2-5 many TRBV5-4 TGTGCCAGCAGCAAAGAGCGGGGAGGGGAGACCCAGTACTTC CASSKERGGETQYF
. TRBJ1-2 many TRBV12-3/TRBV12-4 TGTGCCAGCAGTTTAGCCGGGAGGGCCCCTGGCTACACCTTC CASSLAGRAPGYTF
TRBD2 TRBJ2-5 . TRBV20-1 TGCAGTGTTAGCGGGGCTAGGGAGACCCAGTACTTC CSVSGARETQYF
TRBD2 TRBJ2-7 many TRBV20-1 TGCAGTGCTAGACTAGCGGGGACCTCCTACGAGCAGTACTTC CSARLAGTSYEQYF
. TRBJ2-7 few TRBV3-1 TGTGCCAGCAGCACCCTGCCAGACGAGCAGTACTTC CASSTLPDEQYF
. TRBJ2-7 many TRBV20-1 TGCAGTGCTCCCAGGTCCGGGGGTTACTACGAGCAGTACTTC CSAPRSGGYYEQYF
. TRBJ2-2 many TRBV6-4 TGTGCCAGCAGTGATTTCTTCCTTAGCGGACAACAAGAACGGACGAACACCGGGGAGCTGTTTTTT CASSDFFLSGQQERTNTGELFF
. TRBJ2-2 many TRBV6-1 TGTGCCAGCAGTCAAACCTACAACACCGGGGAGCTGTTTTTT CASSQTYNTGELFF
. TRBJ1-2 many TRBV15 TGTGCCACCAGGGCATCCTCCAACTATGGCTACACCTTC CATRASSNYGYTF
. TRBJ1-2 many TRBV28 TGTGCCAGCAGTGGACAGTTTAACTATGGCTACACCTTC CASSGQFNYGYTF
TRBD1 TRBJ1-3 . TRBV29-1 TGCAGCGGGGGACAGGGAAACACCATATATTTT CSGGQGNTIYF
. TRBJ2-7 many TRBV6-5 TGTGCCAGCAGTTACGTAGGGGGAAACTACGAGCAGTACTTC CASSYVGGNYEQYF
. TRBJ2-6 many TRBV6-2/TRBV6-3 TGTGCCAGCAGTAAAGGGTCTGGGGCCAACGTCCTGACTTTC CASSKGSGANVLTF
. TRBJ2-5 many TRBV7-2 TGTGCCAGCAGCTTAGTTATTTCAGGGATAGAGACCCAGTACTTC CASSLVISGIETQYF
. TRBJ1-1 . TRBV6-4 TGTGCCAGCAGCCCGGAGGACACTGAAGCTTTCTTT CASSPEDTEAFF
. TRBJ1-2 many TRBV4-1 TGCGCCAGCAGCCAGGAAACTCAGGCGATCTATGGCTACACCTTC CASSQETQAIYGYTF
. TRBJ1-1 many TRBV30 TGTGCCTGGAGGTTTTTTCTAAACACTGAAGCTTTCTTT CAWRFFLNTEAFF
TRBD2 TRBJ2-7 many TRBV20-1 TGCAGTGCTATCCCAATAGCGGGAGGTCGCTACGAGCAGTACTTC CSAIPIAGGRYEQYF
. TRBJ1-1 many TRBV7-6 TGTGCCAGCAGCTTAGCGAAGGGGAACACTGAAGCTTTCTTT CASSLAKGNTEAFF
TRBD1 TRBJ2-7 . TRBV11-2 TGTGCCAGCTCAGCTTACATGAGTCGGGACAGGGCCCCCTACGAGCAGTACTTC CASSAYMSRDRAPYEQYF
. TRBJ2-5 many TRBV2 TGTGCCAGCAGTGAACCCCGGACAGTACGCGAGACCCAGTACTTC CASSEPRTVRETQYF
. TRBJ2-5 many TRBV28 TGTGCCAGCAGTTCCTACCGGACAGCCGAGGGGGCCCAGTACTTC CASSSYRTAEGAQYF
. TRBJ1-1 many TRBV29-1 TGCAGCGTTGATGGACGCAGGAATGAAGCTTTCTTT CSVDGRRNEAFF
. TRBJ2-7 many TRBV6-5 TGTGCCAGCAGTTCCTCAGAAGCTTACGAGCAGTACTTC CASSSSEAYEQYF
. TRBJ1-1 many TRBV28 TGTGCCAGCAGTTCCCAGACTTTAGAGAACACTGAAGCTTTCTTT CASSSQTLENTEAFF
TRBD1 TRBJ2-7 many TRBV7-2 TGTGCCAGCAGCTTAGCATACCGACAGGGGGCATGGGACGAGCAGTACTTC CASSLAYRQGAWDEQYF
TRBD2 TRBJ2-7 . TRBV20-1 TGCAGTGCTAGAGCACTAGCGGGATCTTACGAGCAGTACTTC CSARALAGSYEQYF
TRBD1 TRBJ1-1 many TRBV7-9 TGTGCCAGCAGCTCTAGGACAGGGAAGGACACTGAAGCTTTCTTT CASSSRTGKDTEAFF
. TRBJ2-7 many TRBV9 TGTGCCAGCAGCGTAGACGGGAGAGGCTACGAGCAGTACTTC CASSVDGRGYEQYF
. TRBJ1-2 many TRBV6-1 TGTGCCAGCCGACTAAGGACCGGTACCGCAGTGGGCTATGGCTACACCTTC CASRLRTGTAVGYGYTF
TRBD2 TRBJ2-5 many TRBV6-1 TGTGCCAGCAGACTGAGAACGGGAGGTTTGGAGACCCAGTACTTC CASRLRTGGLETQYF
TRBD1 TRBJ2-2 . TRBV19 TGTGCCAGTAGTATCGGTGCAGGGGGCATCACCGGGGAGCTGTTTTTT CASSIGAGGITGELFF
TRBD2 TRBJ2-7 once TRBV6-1 TGTGCCAGTACTAGCGGGACGTACGAGCAGTACTTC CASTSGTYEQYF
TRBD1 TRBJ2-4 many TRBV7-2 TGTGCCAGCAGCTACCAAAGGGGGCTAGCCAAAAACATTCAGTACTTC CASSYQRGLAKNIQYF
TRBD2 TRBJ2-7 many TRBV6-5 TGTGCCAGCAGTTACCAGCGGGACTCCTACGAGCAGTACTTC CASSYQRDSYEQYF
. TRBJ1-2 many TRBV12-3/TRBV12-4 TGTGCCAGCAGTTTAGGGGGAACGACAGGAACTATAGGCTACACCTTC CASSLGGTTGTIGYTF